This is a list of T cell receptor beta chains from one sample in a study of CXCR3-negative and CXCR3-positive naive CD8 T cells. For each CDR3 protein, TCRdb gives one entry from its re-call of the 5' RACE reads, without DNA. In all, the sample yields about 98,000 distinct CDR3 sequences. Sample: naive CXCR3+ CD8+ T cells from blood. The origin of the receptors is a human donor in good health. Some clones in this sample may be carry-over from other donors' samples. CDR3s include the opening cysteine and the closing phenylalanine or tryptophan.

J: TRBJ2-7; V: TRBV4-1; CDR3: CASSSSGTSGNYEQYF
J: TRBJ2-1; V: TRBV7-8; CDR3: CASSSPKGSPFEKLF
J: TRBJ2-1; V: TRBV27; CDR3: CASSPSLLAGLYNEQFF
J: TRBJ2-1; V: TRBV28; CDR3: CASSLVAGNGNEQFF
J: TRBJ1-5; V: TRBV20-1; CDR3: CSARTGGQPQHF
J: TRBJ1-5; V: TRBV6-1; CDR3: CASSEGGDRNQPQHF
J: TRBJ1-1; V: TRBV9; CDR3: CASSGDLVAEAFF
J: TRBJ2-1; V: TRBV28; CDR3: CASVAGTGAYNEQFF
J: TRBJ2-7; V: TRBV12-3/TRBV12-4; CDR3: CASSFSLVGEQYF
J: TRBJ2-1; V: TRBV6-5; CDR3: CASSVRGPDYYNEQFF
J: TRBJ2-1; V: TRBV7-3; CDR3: CASSCQKLAGIIPYNEQFF
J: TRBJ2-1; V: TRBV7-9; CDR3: CASSLGSESSYNEQFF
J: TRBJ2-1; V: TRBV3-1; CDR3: CASSHSTSEQFF
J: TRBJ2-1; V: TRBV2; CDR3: CASSDEPRERVFF
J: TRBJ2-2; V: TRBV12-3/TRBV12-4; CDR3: CASSSGNAGELFF
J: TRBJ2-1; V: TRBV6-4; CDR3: CASSALGGSYNEQFF
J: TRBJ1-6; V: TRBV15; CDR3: CATSQGNSPLHF
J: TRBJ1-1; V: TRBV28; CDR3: CASSSGTVLRNTEAFF
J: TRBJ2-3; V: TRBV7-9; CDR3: CASSFWTSGRGDTQYF
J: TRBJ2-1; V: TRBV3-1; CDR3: CASSQTSSQGDEQFF
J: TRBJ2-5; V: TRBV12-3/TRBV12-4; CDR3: CASSFLLTEETQYF
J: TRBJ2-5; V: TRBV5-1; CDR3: CASIETGQETQYF
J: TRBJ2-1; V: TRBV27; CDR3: CASSLVGAMEQFF
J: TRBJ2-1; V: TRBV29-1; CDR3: CSVEFLAGNYNEQFF
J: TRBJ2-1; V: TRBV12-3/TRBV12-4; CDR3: CASSLGTKTEQFF
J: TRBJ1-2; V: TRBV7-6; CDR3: CASSLARTGLDYGYTF
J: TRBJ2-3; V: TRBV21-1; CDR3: CASPPRPDTQYF
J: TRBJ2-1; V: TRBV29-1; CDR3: CSALIPYSAHEQFF
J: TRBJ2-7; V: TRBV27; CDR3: CASSLSSGLTYEQYF
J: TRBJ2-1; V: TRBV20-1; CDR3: CSARDIAGLKPLEQFF
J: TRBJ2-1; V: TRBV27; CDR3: CATHRTPSSYNEQFF
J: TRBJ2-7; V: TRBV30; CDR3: CAWSAGSDEYEQYF
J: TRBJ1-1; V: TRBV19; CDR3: CANYFRTGNTEAFF
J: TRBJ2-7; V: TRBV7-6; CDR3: CASSSGPGTGYEQYF
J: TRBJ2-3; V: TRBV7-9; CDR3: CASSSGGGSRDTQYF
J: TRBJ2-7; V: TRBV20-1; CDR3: CSARTSGRSEQYF
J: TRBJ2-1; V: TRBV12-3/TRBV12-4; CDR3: CASSLALRSEQFF
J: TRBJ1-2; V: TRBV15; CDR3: CATSRVPGGYTF
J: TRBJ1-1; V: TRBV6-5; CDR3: CASTPRGGMNTEAFF